Sequencing of this T cell receptor beta chain was carried out in a study of T cell repertoires in aging, cancer and after chemotherapy. Study overall: Donor ages fell into six groups from 30 or younger up to 70 or older. Paired samples before and after chemotherapy came from chronic lymphocytic leukemia patients on fludarabine- or bendamustine-based regimens. Notes on the study in general: Across the chemotherapy interval, each cancer cohort showed higher median generation probability, suggesting thymic rebound.

TCR beta rearrangements were amplified from peripheral blood genomic DNA. Germline trimming cut 5 bases from V and 0 bases from J; bases unmatched to any gene: 9. The CDR3 runs 16 residues. The germline V gene encodes CDR1 SGHDT and CDR2 YYEEEE. A mixed TRB-A/B primer pool amplified rearranged TRB by multiplex touch-down PCR. TCRdb passed the multiplex PCR reads through MiXCR, listing each CDR3 protein once. Among just over 1,400 distinct CDR3 sequences listed, approximately 49% were seen once. In the case of this clonotype: The antigen is undetermined.

The receptor's source is a human donor with a blood cancer. Sequenced input: blood. The V and J genes are TRBV5-6 and TRBJ2-3, with 7 bases identical to TRBD2. For the CDR3, the DNA is TGTGCCAGCAGTCTTAGACGGGGGGATAGCACAGATACGCAGTATTTT. Its translation is CASSLRRGDSTDTQYF.